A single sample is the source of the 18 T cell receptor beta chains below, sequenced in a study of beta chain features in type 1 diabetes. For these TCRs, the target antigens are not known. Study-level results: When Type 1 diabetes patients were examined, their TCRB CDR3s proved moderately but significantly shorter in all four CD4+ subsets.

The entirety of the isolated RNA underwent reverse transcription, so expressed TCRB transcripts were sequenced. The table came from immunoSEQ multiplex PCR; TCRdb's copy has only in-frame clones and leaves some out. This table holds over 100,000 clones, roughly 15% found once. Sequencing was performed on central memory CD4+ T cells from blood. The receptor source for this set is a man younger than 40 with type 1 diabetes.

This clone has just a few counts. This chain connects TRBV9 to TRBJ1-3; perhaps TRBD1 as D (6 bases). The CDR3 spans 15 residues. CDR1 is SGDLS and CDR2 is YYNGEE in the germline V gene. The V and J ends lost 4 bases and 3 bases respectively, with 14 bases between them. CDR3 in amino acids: CASSSQQGHGNTIYF. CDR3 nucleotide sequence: TGTGCCAGCAGCTCGCAACAGGGCCATGGAAACACCATATATTTT.

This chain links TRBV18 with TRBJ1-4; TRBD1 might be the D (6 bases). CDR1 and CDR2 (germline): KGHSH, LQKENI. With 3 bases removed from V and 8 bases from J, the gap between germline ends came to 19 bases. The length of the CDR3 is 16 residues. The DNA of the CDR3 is TGTGCCAGCTCACCGATGACGTCGGGGGCAAGCGAAAAACTGTTTTTT. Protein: CASSPMTSGASEKLFF.

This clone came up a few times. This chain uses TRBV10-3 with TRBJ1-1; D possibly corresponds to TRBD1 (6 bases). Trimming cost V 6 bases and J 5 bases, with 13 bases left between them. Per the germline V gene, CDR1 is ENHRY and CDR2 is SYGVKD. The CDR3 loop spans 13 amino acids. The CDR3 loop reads CAIRTGIGTEAFF. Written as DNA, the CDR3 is TGTGCCATCAGAACAGGGATCGGTACTGAAGCTTTCTTT.

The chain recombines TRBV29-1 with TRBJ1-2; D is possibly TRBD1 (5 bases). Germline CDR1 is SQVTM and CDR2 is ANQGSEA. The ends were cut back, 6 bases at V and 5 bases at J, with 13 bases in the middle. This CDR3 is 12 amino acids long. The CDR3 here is CSVRDQRYGYTF. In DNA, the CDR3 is TGCAGCGTCAGGGACCAACGGTATGGCTACACCTTC.

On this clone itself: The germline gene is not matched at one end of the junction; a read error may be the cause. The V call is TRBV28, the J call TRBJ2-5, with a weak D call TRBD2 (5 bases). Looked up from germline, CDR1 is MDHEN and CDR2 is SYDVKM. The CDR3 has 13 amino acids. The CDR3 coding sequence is TGTGCCAGCGAGGGCAGCCCTTCCCAAAAGGCGGACTTC. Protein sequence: CASEGSPSQKADF.

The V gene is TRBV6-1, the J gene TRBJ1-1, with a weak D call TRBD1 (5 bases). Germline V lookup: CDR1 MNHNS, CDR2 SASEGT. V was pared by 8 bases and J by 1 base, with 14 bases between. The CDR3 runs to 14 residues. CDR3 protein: CASVPDTWNTEAFF. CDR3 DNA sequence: TGTGCCAGCGTCCCGGACACTTGGAACACTGAAGCTTTCTTT.

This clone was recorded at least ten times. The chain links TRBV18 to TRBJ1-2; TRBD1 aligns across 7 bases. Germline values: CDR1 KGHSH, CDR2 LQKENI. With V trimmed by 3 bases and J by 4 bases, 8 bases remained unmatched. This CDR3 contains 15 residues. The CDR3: CASSPGQLNVYGYTF. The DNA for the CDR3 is TGTGCCAGCTCACCGGGACAGCTAAACGTCTATGGCTACACCTTC.

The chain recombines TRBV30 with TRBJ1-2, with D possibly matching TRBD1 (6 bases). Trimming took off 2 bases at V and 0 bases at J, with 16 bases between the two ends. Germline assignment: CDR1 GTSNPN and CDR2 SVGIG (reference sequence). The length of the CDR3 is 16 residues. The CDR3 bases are TGTGCCTGGAGTAAGCCGAGACAGGTACCTAACTATGGCTACACCTTC. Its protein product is CAWSKPRQVPNYGYTF.

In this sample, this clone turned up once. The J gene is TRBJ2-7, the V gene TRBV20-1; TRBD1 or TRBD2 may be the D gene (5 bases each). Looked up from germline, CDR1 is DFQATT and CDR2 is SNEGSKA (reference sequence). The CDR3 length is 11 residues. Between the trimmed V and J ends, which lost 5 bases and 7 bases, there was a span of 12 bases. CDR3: CSAPTGGEQYF. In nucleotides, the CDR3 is TGCAGTGCTCCAACAGGCGGGGAGCAGTACTTC.

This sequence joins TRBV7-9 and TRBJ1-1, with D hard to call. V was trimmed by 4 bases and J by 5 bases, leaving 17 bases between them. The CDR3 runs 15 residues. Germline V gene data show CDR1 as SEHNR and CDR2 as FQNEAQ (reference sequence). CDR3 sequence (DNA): TGTGCCAGCAGCTCGATAGGGAGCCTGGAAACTGAAGCTTTCTTT. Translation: CASSSIGSLETEAFF.

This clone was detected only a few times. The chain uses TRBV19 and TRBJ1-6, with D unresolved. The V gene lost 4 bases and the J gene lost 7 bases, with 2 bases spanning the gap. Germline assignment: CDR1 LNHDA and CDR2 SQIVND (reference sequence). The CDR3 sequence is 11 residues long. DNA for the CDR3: TGTGCCAGTAGTAGGAATTCACCCCTCCACTTT. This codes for CASSRNSPLHF.

The CDR3 spells CASSLYRTSGYNEQFF. DNA for the CDR3: TGTGCCAGCAGTTTATATCGGACTAGCGGGTACAATGAGCAGTTCTTC. The chain is built from TRBV28 and TRBJ2-1, with 11 bases that match TRBD2. CDR3 size: 16 residues. V shed 1 base, J shed 4 bases, and the junction held 3 bases outside the gene matches. Germline assignment: CDR1 MDHEN and CDR2 SYDVKM.

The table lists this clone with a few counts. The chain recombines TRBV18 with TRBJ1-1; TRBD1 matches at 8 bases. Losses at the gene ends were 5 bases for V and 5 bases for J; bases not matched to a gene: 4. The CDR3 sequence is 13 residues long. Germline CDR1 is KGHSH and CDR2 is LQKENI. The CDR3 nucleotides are TGTGCCAGCTCAGCAGGGGGCCAGACTGAAGCTTTCTTT. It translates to CASSAGGQTEAFF.

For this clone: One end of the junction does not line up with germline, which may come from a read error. The CDR3 nucleotides are TGTGCCAGCAGCCAATCCCCCACAGGGTACTCTAGGCACTTC. Translated: CASSQSPTGYSRHF. This rearrangement joins TRBV6-5 to TRBJ2-4, with D maybe TRBD1 (6 bases). Germline CDR1 MNHEY, CDR2 SVGAGI. This CDR3 is built from 14 residues.

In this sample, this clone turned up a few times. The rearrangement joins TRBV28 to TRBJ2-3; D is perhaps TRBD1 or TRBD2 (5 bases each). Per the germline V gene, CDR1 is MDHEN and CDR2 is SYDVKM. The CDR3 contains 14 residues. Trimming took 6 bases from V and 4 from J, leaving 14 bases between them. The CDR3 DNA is TGTGCCAGCAGCCACGGGACGGTGCCAGATACGCAGTATTTT. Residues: CASSHGTVPDTQYF.

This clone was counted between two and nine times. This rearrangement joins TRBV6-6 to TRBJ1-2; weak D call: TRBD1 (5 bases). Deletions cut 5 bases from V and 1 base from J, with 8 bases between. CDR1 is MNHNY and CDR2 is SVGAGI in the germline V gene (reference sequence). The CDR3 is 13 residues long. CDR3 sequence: CASSGTVNYGYTF. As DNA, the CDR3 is TGTGCCAGCAGTGGGACGGTTAACTATGGCTACACCTTC.

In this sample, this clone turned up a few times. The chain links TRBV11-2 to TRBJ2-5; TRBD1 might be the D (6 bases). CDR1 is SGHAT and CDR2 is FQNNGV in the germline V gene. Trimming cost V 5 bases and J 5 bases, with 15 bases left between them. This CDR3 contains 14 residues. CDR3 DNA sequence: TGTGCCAGCAGCCCCATGGGCACAGGGGAGACCCAGTACTTC. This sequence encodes CASSPMGTGETQYF.

Here the CDR3 DNA reads TGCGCCAGCAGCCCGGCCGTGCGGGGGGTCCCCAATGAGCAGTTCTTC. It yields the protein CASSPAVRGVPNEQFF. The chain joins TRBV4-3 to TRBJ2-1; 8 bases align to TRBD2. The V gene end was trimmed by 4 bases and the J gene end by 6 bases; junction bases not matched to a gene: 11. The CDR3 totals 16 residues. Germline CDR1 is LGHNA and CDR2 is YSLEER.